The 5 T cell receptor beta chains below were found in one sample sequenced in a study of cytomegalovirus exposure and HLA in healthy donors (dated by TCRdb to 2017 to 2019). The library was made by the immunoSEQ multiplex PCR assay. For the multiplex PCR, a mixture combining 60 forward primers for TCR Vbeta segments and 13 reverse primers for TCR Jbeta segments was used. The immuneACCESS repertoire file appears here via TCRdb, limited to in-frame rearrangements. These files lack a portion of the clones; in checked studies, under half of the deficit traces to unresolved V genes, and the cause of the others is not known. This sample lists roughly 99,000 clones; 65% to 80% were detected once. The top ten clones comprise around 4% of the sample. The specimen sequenced was PBMCs. The source of these receptors is a male donor in good health and CMV-seronegative.

This chain links TRBV18 with TRBJ2-3; perhaps TRBD2 as D (6 bases). CDR1 and CDR2 from the germline V gene are KGHSH and LQKENI. V shed 0 bases and J shed 0 bases, with 10 bases lying between them. The CDR3 consists of 16 residues. The CDR3 sequence: CASSPPLGGSTDTQYF. In nucleotides, the CDR3 is TGTGCCAGCTCACCACCCCTGGGGGGTAGCACAGATACGCAGTATTTT.

This clone has only a few counts. The chain joins TRBV11-2 to TRBJ1-1; no firm D call. V was trimmed by 5 bases and J by 0 bases, leaving 7 bases between them. This CDR3 comprises 13 residues. The germline gives CDR1 SGHAT, CDR2 FQNNGV. The CDR3 here is CASSATVNTEAFF. The CDR3 nucleotides read TGTGCCAGCAGCGCAACGGTGAACACTGAAGCTTTCTTT.

The chain is built from TRBV30 and TRBJ2-5; D might be TRBD2 (6 bases). The DNA matches TRBJ2-7 better at its end, which makes the J call doubtful. This CDR3 contains 13 residues. CDR1 and CDR2 (germline): GTSNPN, SVGIG (reference sequence). The CDR3 DNA sequence: TGTGCCTGGAATGACGGGAGCTCCTACGAGCAGTACTTC. This sequence encodes CAWNDGSSYEQYF.

The rearrangement links TRBV7-9 to TRBJ1-1; no clear D. This CDR3 region has 15 residues. The germline V and J ends were trimmed by 1 base and 0 bases, with 9 bases remaining between them. From germline, CDR1 is SEHNR and CDR2 FQNEAQ (reference sequence). CDR3 nucleotides: TGTGCCAGCAGCTTAGGAGTGGCGGTGAACACTGAAGCTTTCTTT. Residues: CASSLGVAVNTEAFF. The full variable domain, with the rest looked up from reference TRBV7-9 and TRBJ1-1, is DTGVSQNPRHKITKRGQNVTFRCDPISEHNRLYWYRQTLGQGPEFLTYFQNEAQLEKSRLLSDRFSAERPKGSFSTLEIQRTEQGDSAMYLCASSLGVAVNTEAFFGQGTRLTVV.

This rearrangement joins TRBV28 to TRBJ1-5; no firm D call. CDR3 size: 12 residues. V lost 7 bases and J lost 1, with 5 bases in between. Germline V gene lookup returns CDR1 MDHEN and CDR2 SYDVKM. CDR3 residues: CASTGSNQPQHF. The DNA of the CDR3 is TGTGCCAGCACAGGCAGCAATCAGCCCCAGCATTTT.